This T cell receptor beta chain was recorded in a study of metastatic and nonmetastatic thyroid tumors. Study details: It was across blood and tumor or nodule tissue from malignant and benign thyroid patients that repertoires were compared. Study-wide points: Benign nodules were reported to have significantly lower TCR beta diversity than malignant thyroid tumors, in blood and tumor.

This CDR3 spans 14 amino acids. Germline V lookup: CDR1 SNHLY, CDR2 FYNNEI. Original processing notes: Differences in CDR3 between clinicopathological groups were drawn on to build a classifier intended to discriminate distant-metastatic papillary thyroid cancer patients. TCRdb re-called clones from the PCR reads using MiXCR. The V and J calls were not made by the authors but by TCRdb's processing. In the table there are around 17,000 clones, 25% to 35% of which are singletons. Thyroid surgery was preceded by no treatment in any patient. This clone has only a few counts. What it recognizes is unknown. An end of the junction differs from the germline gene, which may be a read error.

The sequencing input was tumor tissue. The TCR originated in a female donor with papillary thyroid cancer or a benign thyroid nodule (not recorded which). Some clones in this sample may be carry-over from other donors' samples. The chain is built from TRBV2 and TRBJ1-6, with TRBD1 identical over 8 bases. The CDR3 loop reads CSSIVQGANSPLHF. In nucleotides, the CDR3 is TGTTCCAGCATTGTGCAGGGGGCGAATTCACCCCTCCACTTT.